This paragraph reports one TCR beta chain. Using immunoSEQ multiplex PCR, the repertoire was profiled, and TCRdb retains in-frame clones only, with some absent. The sample records fewer than 450,000 clones, 85% to 90% being singletons. The sample comes from a study of blood T cell repertoires in COVID-19. About the research overall: Italy, Spain and the United States were the sources of the convalescent and acute COVID-19 samples.

The CDR3 has 12 residues. Germline V lookup: CDR1 SGHVS, CDR2 FQNEAQ. Trimming shortened V by 5 bases and J by 11 bases, and 15 bases separated the two germline ends. What was sequenced was PBMCs or T cells enriched from blood (not recorded which). The rearrangement links TRBV7-8 to TRBJ2-5; maybe TRBD2 (5 bases). This sequence was found in a woman aged 18 to 35 who had recovered from COVID-19. This chain's CDR3 is CASSPDRTSQYF. The CDR3 DNA is TGTGCCAGCAGCCCGGATCGTACTAGTCAGTACTTC.